These 6 T cell receptor beta chains originate from one sample sequenced in a study of neoadjuvant anti-PD-1 for oral cavity cancer. Assay used: immunoSEQ multiplex PCR; TCRdb lists only in-frame clones, some missing. The sample contains tens of thousands of clones, about three quarters of which appear only once. Time point defined: after neoadjuvant nivolumab, at surgical resection. This specimen consisted of PBMCs, obtained after nivolumab (anti-PD-1) treatment. These receptors all stem from a person between 40 and 85 years old with oral cavity squamous cell carcinoma.

The genes are TRBV2 and TRBJ1-1; D may be TRBD1 (6 bases). Germline CDR1 reads SNHLY; CDR2 reads FYNNEI. Trimming took 6 bases from V and 0 from J, leaving 8 bases between them. This CDR3 is 13 amino acids long. CDR3 nucleotide sequence: TGTGCCAGCAGGGGACAAATGAACACTGAAGCTTTCTTT. Residues: CASRGQMNTEAFF.

J is TRBJ1-6 and V is TRBV4-2, with TRBD1 matching over 10 bases. Germline V gene lookup returns CDR1 LGHNA and CDR2 YNFKEQ. CDR3 length: 17 residues. J was trimmed by 9 bases and V by 3 bases; bases with no gene match: 11. This CDR3 is CASSQARTGGIGSPLHF. In DNA form, the CDR3 reads TGTGCCAGCAGCCAGGCCAGGACAGGGGGAATAGGTTCACCCCTCCACTTT.

About this clone itself: At one end, the junction sequence differs from germline, possibly due to a read error. V gene TRBV20-1 combines with J gene TRBJ2-3; the D gene could be TRBD1 or TRBD2 (6 bases each). Germline assignment: CDR1 DFQATT and CDR2 SNEGSKA (reference sequence). The CDR3 spans 11 residues. The CDR3 sequence is CSARGGDTQYF. The CDR3 DNA follows: TGCAGTGCGAGAGGGGGGGATACGCAGTATTTT.

The chain carries TRBV5-1 and TRBJ2-7, with D tentatively TRBD1 (6 bases). Germline V lookup: CDR1 SGHRS, CDR2 YFSETQ. The CDR3 loop spans 12 amino acids. V dropped 4 bases and J dropped 5 bases, with 10 bases sitting between them. In DNA, the CDR3 is TGCGCCAGCAGCCAATACAGGGACGAGCAGTACTTC. Its protein product is CASSQYRDEQYF.

A few counts support this clone. The chain recombines TRBV29-1 with TRBJ2-2, with 8 bases lining up with TRBD2. The V gene's germline CDR1 is SQVTM and CDR2 ANQGSEA. This CDR3 comprises 16 residues. Unmatched junction bases numbered 10, after V lost 7 bases and J lost 0 bases. As DNA, the CDR3 is TGCAGCGCCCTCGGGGGGGCAGGTTCGAACACCGGGGAGCTGTTTTTT. The encoded protein is CSALGGAGSNTGELFF.

The J gene is TRBJ1-5, the V gene TRBV19; possible D gene TRBD1, 5 bases. Trimming took off 5 bases at V and 0 bases at J, with 14 bases between the two ends. Germline loops: CDR1 LNHDA, CDR2 SQIVND (reference sequence). The CDR3 extends over 16 amino acids. Here the CDR3 reads CASSPDRHVSNQPQHF. The CDR3 bases are TGTGCCAGTAGTCCCGACAGACACGTTAGCAATCAGCCCCAGCATTTT.